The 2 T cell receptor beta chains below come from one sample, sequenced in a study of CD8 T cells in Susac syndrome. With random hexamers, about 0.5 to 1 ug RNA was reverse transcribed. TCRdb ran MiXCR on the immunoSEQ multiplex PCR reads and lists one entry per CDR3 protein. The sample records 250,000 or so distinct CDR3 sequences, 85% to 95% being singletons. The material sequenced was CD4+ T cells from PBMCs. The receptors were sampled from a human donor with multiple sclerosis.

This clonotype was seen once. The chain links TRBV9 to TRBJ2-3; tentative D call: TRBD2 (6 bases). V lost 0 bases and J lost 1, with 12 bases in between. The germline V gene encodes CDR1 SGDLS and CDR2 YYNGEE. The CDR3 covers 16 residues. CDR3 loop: CASSVGASVGTDTQYF. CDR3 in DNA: TGTGCCAGCAGCGTAGGGGCTAGCGTGGGCACAGATACGCAGTATTTT.

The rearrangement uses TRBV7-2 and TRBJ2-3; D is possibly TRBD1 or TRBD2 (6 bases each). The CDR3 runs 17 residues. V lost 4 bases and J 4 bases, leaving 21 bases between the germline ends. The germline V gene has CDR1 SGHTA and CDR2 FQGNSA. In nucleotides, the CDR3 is TGTGCCAGCAGCTCTAACGGGGGCGGGCTAGCCCCAGATACGCAGTATTTT. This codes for CASSSNGGGLAPDTQYF. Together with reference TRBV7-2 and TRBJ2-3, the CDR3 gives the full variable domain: GAGVSQSPSNKVTEKGKDVELRCDPISGHTALYWYRQSLGQGLEFLIYFQGNSAPDKSGLPSDRFSAERTGGSVSTLTIQRTQQEDSAVYLCASSSNGGGLAPDTQYFGPGTRLTVL.